These 27 T cell receptor beta chains were sequenced from one sample in a study of blood T cell repertoires in COVID-19. Using immunoSEQ multiplex PCR, the repertoire was profiled, and TCRdb retains in-frame clones only, with some absent. The table shows about 160,000 clones, with 76% occurring only once. Material for sequencing was peripheral blood. The receptors shown here come from a woman aged 80 or over with acute or convalescent COVID-19.

This chain connects TRBV5-1 to TRBJ1-2; the D gene is possibly TRBD1 (5 bases). The CDR3 is 17 residues long. Germline V gives CDR1 SGHRS, CDR2 YFSETQ. V was shortened by 2 bases and J by 8 bases, with 25 bases between the two germline ends. The DNA of the CDR3 is TGCGCCAGCAGCTTATTCGGGGGAATAGGCTTGGCTTCCGGCTACACCTTC. This sequence encodes CASSLFGGIGLASGYTF. Full variable domain (outside the CDR3, taken from reference TRBV5-1 and TRBJ1-2): KAGVTQTPRYLIKTRGQQVTLSCSPISGHRSVSWYQQTPGQGLQFLFEYFSETQRNKGNFPGRFSGRQFSNSRSEMNVSTLELGDSALYLCASSLFGGIGLASGYTFGSGTRLTVV.

V is TRBV11-2 and J is TRBJ1-3; 7 nucleotides match TRBD1. The CDR3 loop spans 18 amino acids. CDR1 is SGHAT, CDR2 FQNNGV, per germline. The V segment lost 2 bases and the J segment 0 bases; nucleotides outside the gene matches: 10. CDR3 loop: CASSLSLRRQGSGNTIYF. As DNA, the CDR3 is TGTGCCAGCAGCTTATCTCTCCGCCGACAGGGCTCTGGAAACACCATATATTTT.

This chain links TRBV5-1 with TRBJ1-4; 9 bases agree with TRBD1. Trimming took 2 bases from V and 8 from J; bases not matched to a gene: 10. Germline loops: CDR1 SGHRS, CDR2 YFSETQ. This CDR3 comprises 16 residues. CDR3 DNA sequence: TGCGCCAGCAGCTTAGGGACGCGGGACAGGGCAGAAAAACTGTTTTTT. The encoded protein is CASSLGTRDRAEKLFF.

The chain employs TRBV5-6 and TRBJ1-4; a possible D gene is TRBD1 (5 bases). The germline gives CDR1 SGHDT, CDR2 YYEEEE. V dropped 1 base and J dropped 5 bases, with 9 bases sitting between them. The CDR3 is 14 residues long. CDR3 residues: CASSLRQLNEKLFF. Written as DNA, the CDR3 is TGTGCCAGCAGCTTGAGACAGTTAAATGAAAAACTGTTTTTT. The full variable domain, in which reference TRBV5-6 and TRBJ1-4 provide the parts outside the CDR3, is DAGVTQSPTHLIKTRGQQVTLRCSPKSGHDTVSWYQQALGQGPQFIFQYYEEEERQRGNFPDRFSGHQFPNYSSELNVNALLLGDSALYLCASSLRQLNEKLFFGSGTQLSVL.

This chain links TRBV29-1 with TRBJ2-7; the match to TRBD1 covers 7 bases. The V segment lost 4 bases and the J segment 5 bases; nucleotides outside the gene matches: 17. CDR3 length equals 16 residues. Germline V gene data show CDR1 as SQVTM and CDR2 as ANQGSEA. The CDR3 DNA follows: TGCAGCGTTGCTATGATTGAAGGGACAGCTCTCAACGAGCAGTACTTC. Protein sequence: CSVAMIEGTALNEQYF.

This chain joins TRBV9 and TRBJ2-1; 9 bases match TRBD2. V shed 5 bases and J 5 bases; nucleotides not matched to a gene: 20. This CDR3 contains 19 residues. The germline V gene encodes CDR1 SGDLS and CDR2 YYNGEE. CDR3 bases: TGTGCCAGCAGTTTGACTAGCGGACACACCGATTGGGGGGACAATGAGCAGTTCTTC. Its translation is CASSLTSGHTDWGDNEQFF.

J is TRBJ1-1 and V is TRBV29-1, with 8 bases matching TRBD1. The CDR3 length is 12 residues. CDR1 and CDR2 from the germline V gene are SQVTM and ANQGSEA. V was clipped by 4 bases and J by 6 bases; unmatched bases: 4. CDR3 region: CSVGQGFSEAFF. As DNA, the CDR3 is TGCAGCGTTGGACAGGGGTTTTCTGAAGCTTTCTTT.

The chain has TRBV6-5 and TRBJ2-7, with 13 bases lining up with TRBD2. CDR1 is MNHEY and CDR2 is SVGAGI in the germline V gene. CDR3 length: 13 residues. V was pared by 9 bases and J by 6 bases, with 5 bases of the junction left unmatched. The CDR3 bases are TGTGCCAGTAGGACTAGCGGGAGCCCCGAGCAGTACTTC. It yields the protein CASRTSGSPEQYF.

The chain couples TRBV6-5 to TRBJ1-2; TRBD1 might be the D (5 bases). The CDR3 has 14 residues. Germline lookup yields CDR1 MNHEY and CDR2 SVGAGI. The V and J ends lost 0 bases and 4 bases respectively, with 9 bases between them. This CDR3 reads CASSYSGVSYGYTF. The CDR3 DNA sequence: TGTGCCAGCAGTTACTCAGGGGTTTCCTATGGCTACACCTTC.

J is TRBJ2-3 and V is TRBV3-1 (or the pseudogene TRBV3-2), with a possible D match to TRBD2 (5 bases). The germline V gene has CDR1 LGHDT and CDR2 YNNKEL (reference sequence). Trimming stripped 4 bases from V and 6 bases from J, with 8 bases between. The CDR3 totals 12 residues. The CDR3 here is CASSRGGDTQYF. CDR3 DNA sequence: TGTGCCAGCAGCCGAGGCGGGGATACGCAGTATTTT.

The chain employs TRBV11-2 and TRBJ2-7; 13 bases match TRBD2. V gave up 6 bases and J gave up 5 bases; unmatched junction bases: 13. Germline CDR1 and CDR2: SGHAT and FQNNGV. The CDR3 is 17 amino acids. The CDR3 spells CASSTRGTSGMGNEQYF. CDR3 nucleotide sequence: TGTGCCAGCAGTACCAGAGGGACTAGCGGGATGGGCAACGAGCAGTACTTC.

The chain joins TRBV6-2 or TRBV6-3 to TRBJ2-1, with 11 bases aligning to TRBD2. V shed 4 bases, J shed 7 bases, and the junction held 3 bases outside the gene matches. Germline assignment: CDR1 MNHEY and CDR2 SVGEGT. The CDR3 covers 14 residues. This chain's CDR3 is CASSLAGGRNEQFF. Written as DNA, the CDR3 is TGTGCCAGCAGTTTAGCGGGGGGGCGGAATGAGCAGTTCTTC.

The V gene is TRBV5-1, the J gene TRBJ1-1, with D possibly matching TRBD1 (5 bases). The CDR3 has 15 amino acids. Germline V gene lookup returns CDR1 SGHRS and CDR2 YFSETQ. V lost 1 base, J lost 0 bases, and 10 bases lay in between. Written as DNA, the CDR3 is TGCGCCAGCAGCTTGTCTCCAGGGATGAACACTGAAGCTTTCTTT. Translation: CASSLSPGMNTEAFF. Based on the CDR3 plus reference TRBV5-1 and TRBJ1-1, the full variable domain is KAGVTQTPRYLIKTRGQQVTLSCSPISGHRSVSWYQQTPGQGLQFLFEYFSETQRNKGNFPGRFSGRQFSNSRSEMNVSTLELGDSALYLCASSLSPGMNTEAFFGQGTRLTVV.

This chain joins TRBV25-1 and TRBJ1-1; no firm D call. Germline CDR1 and CDR2: MGHDK and SYGVNS. The CDR3 spans 13 residues. Trimming cost V 7 bases and J 3 bases, with 12 bases left between them. CDR3 amino acids: CASINGADTEAFF. DNA of the CDR3: TGTGCCAGCATTAACGGAGCGGACACTGAAGCTTTCTTT.

The chain couples TRBV6-5 to TRBJ2-7; D perhaps matches TRBD2 (6 bases). Trimming pared 6 bases from V and 3 bases from J, leaving 18 bases between. Germline V gene sequence: CDR1 MNHEY, CDR2 SVGAGI. This CDR3 has 15 residues. The CDR3 nucleotides are TGTGCCAGCAGGCCTAAAGTGGGGGGATTCTACGAGCAGTACTTC. It specifies CASRPKVGGFYEQYF.

V gene TRBV5-1 combines with J gene TRBJ2-3, with 8 bases aligning to TRBD2. The CDR3 spans 14 residues. Germline-derived CDR1 and CDR2 are SGHRS and YFSETQ. Trimming cost V 4 bases and J 4 bases; bases outside gene matches: 5. CDR3: CASSISGMADTQYF. The CDR3 DNA sequence: TGCGCCAGCAGCATTAGCGGGATGGCAGATACGCAGTATTTT.

This clone was seen only once. The DNA for the CDR3 is TGTGCCAGCAGTGTCGACAGGCGGCCCCACCTTTACGAGCAGTACTTC. Translation: CASSVDRRPHLYEQYF. The chain recombines TRBV27 with TRBJ2-7, with D possibly TRBD1 on 6 matching bases. Germline V gives CDR1 MNHEY, CDR2 SMNVEV (reference sequence). V was clipped by 5 bases and J by 4 bases, with 21 bases between them. CDR3 size: 16 residues.

The chain combines TRBV5-1 with TRBJ1-1; 7 bases fit TRBD1. Germline V gene data show CDR1 as SGHRS and CDR2 as YFSETQ. V trimming: 6 bases; J trimming: 4 bases; junction bases outside the gene matches: 9. The CDR3 sequence is 14 residues long. Here the CDR3 reads CASTMDNRGTEAFF. The CDR3 region has the DNA TGCGCCAGCACGATGGACAACAGGGGCACTGAAGCTTTCTTT.

This rearrangement joins TRBV7-3 to TRBJ2-3, with 11 nucleotides matching TRBD2. CDR1 and CDR2 from the germline V gene are SGHTA and FQGTGA. Trimming removed 5 bases from V and 1 base from J; junction bases left unmatched: 8. The CDR3 has 17 amino acids. The CDR3 protein is CASSRIAGGLGTDTQYF. CDR3 DNA sequence: TGTGCCAGCAGCCGTATAGCGGGGGGGCTGGGCACAGATACGCAGTATTTT.

The chain links TRBV19 to TRBJ2-2; TRBD2 matches 7 bases. CDR1 and CDR2 (germline): LNHDA, SQIVND (reference sequence). The CDR3 is 16 amino acids. V lost 9 bases to trimming and J lost 3 bases; unmatched junction nucleotides: 13. CDR3 region: CASAPRGRGDTGELFF. The CDR3 DNA reads TGTGCCAGCGCCCCGAGGGGTCGGGGGGACACCGGGGAGCTGTTTTTT. Looking up the rest from reference TRBV19 and TRBJ2-2 gives the full variable domain: DGGITQSPKYLFRKEGQNVTLSCEQNLNHDAMYWYRQDPGQGLRLIYYSQIVNDFQKGDIAEGYSVSREKKESFPLTVTSAQKNPTAFYLCASAPRGRGDTGELFFGEGSRLTVL.

The chain employs TRBV3-1 (or the pseudogene TRBV3-2) and TRBJ2-1; no definite D call. CDR3 length: 14 residues. Trimming stripped 0 bases from V and 4 bases from J, with 7 bases between. Germline lookup yields CDR1 LGHDT and CDR2 YNNKEL (reference sequence). The CDR3 spells CASSQEGFYNEQFF. CDR3 nucleotide sequence: TGTGCCAGCAGCCAAGAGGGCTTTTACAATGAGCAGTTCTTC.

The chain links TRBV19 to TRBJ2-1; D possibly corresponds to TRBD2 (6 bases). The CDR3 is 14 amino acids. Per the germline V gene, CDR1 is LNHDA and CDR2 is SQIVND (reference sequence). Deletions cut 7 bases from V and 1 base from J, with 11 bases between. The CDR3 DNA sequence: TGTGCCAGTAAAGGCGGGGTGTCCTACAATGAGCAGTTCTTC. Translation: CASKGGVSYNEQFF.

The V and J genes are TRBV29-1 and TRBJ1-1; maybe TRBD1 (6 bases). This CDR3 region has 13 residues. Germline V CDR1 and CDR2: SQVTM, ANQGSEA. V lost 5 bases to trimming and J lost 1 base, with 11 bases between them. The DNA for the CDR3 is TGCAGCGTTCACAGGGATCAGAACACTGAAGCTTTCTTT. It specifies CSVHRDQNTEAFF.

This clone appeared many times. The chain recombines TRBV27 with TRBJ1-6, with D uncertain. V was clipped by 5 bases and J by 4 bases, with 6 bases between them. The CDR3 contains 13 residues. Germline assignment: CDR1 MNHEY and CDR2 SMNVEV (reference sequence). The CDR3 loop reads CASSAQYNSPLHF. The CDR3 nucleotides are TGTGCCAGCAGTGCACAGTATAATTCACCCCTCCACTTT.

The rearrangement joins TRBV3-1 (or the pseudogene TRBV3-2) to TRBJ2-3, with 8 bases identical to TRBD2. V dropped 0 bases and J dropped 3; count of bases not matched to a gene: 8. CDR3 size: 17 residues. The V gene's germline CDR1 is LGHDT and CDR2 YNNKEL (reference sequence). In DNA form, the CDR3 reads TGTGCCAGCAGCCAAGAGAAGGTAGCGGGGTCAACAGATACGCAGTATTTT. It yields the protein CASSQEKVAGSTDTQYF.

The gene calls are TRBV7-2 and TRBJ1-1; 9 bases align to TRBD1. From germline, CDR1 is SGHTA and CDR2 FQGNSA. The CDR3 has 13 amino acids. V trimming: 5 bases; J trimming: 3 bases; junction bases outside the gene matches: 1. The CDR3, as DNA: TGTGCCAGCAGCAGACAGGGGGACACTGAAGCTTTCTTT. This translates into CASSRQGDTEAFF.

The chain employs TRBV7-6 and TRBJ2-1, with 10 nucleotides matching TRBD2. After removal of 2 bases from V and 15 bases from J, the junction contained 19 bases not matched to a gene. This CDR3 is built from 17 residues. Germline assignment: CDR1 SGHVS and CDR2 FNYEAQ. The CDR3 DNA reads TGTGCCAGCAGCTTATCCCCCTCGAGCCTAGCGGGAGCTCGGTGGTTCTTC. It is translated as CASSLSPSSLAGARWFF.